This entry describes one T cell receptor beta chain. Its matching antigen is unknown. From germline, CDR1 is MNHEY and CDR2 SVGEGT. V was shortened by 1 base and J by 1 base, with 8 bases between the two germline ends. The CDR3 is made up of 15 amino acids. This entry comes from a study of T cell responses to AZD1222 COVID-19 vaccine. Overall study findings and caveats: Compared with day 0, the breadth and depth of the Spike-specific TCR repertoire rose significantly after two doses of AZD1222.

Libraries were prepared by immunoSEQ multiplex PCR; TCRdb keeps only in-frame clonotypes and omits some of them. The sample holds approximately 89,000 clones, about nine tenths seen once. The J gene is TRBJ1-5, the V gene TRBV6-2 or TRBV6-3, with D possibly being TRBD1 (6 bases). Material: peripheral blood, obtained 28 days after the second AZD1222 dose. The receptor's source is an adult who received the AZD1222 COVID-19 vaccine. Written as DNA, the CDR3 is TGTGCCAGCAGTTACTTTGGGACAAGCAATCAGCCCCAGCATTTT. Its protein product is CASSYFGTSNQPQHF.